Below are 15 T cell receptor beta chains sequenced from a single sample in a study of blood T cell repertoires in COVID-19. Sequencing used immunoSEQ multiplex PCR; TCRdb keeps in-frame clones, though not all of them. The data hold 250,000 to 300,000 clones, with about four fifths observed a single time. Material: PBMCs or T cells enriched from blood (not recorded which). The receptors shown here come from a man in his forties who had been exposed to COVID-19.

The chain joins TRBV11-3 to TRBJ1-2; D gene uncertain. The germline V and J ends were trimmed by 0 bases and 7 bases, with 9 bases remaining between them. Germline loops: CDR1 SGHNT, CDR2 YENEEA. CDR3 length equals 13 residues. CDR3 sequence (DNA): TGTGCCAGCAGCTTAGATGGTTCCGGTGGCTACACCTTC. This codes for CASSLDGSGGYTF.

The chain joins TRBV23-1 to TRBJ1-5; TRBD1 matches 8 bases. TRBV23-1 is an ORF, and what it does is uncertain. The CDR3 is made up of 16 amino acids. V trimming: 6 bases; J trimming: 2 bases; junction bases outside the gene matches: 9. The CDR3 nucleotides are TGCGCCAGCAGCTTTAAATTACAGGGGGGCAATCAGCCCCAGCATTTT. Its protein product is CASSFKLQGGNQPQHF.

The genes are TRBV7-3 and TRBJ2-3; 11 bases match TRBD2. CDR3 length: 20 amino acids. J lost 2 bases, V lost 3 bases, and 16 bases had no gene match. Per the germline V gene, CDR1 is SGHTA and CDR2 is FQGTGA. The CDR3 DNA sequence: TGTGCCAGCAGCTTCCTGTCTAGCGGGAGGACCCAAACCTACACAGATACGCAGTATTTT. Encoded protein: CASSFLSSGRTQTYTDTQYF.

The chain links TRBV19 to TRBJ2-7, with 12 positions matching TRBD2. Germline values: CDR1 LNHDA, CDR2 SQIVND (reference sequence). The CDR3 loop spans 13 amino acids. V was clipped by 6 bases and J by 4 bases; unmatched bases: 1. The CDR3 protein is CASRTSGSYEQYF. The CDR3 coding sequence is TGTGCCAGTAGGACTAGCGGGAGTTACGAGCAGTACTTC.

The CDR3 sequence: CASQTGTGAGYYGYTF. The CDR3 DNA sequence: TGCGCCAGCCAAACCGGGACAGGGGCGGGCTACTATGGCTACACCTTC. This rearrangement joins TRBV10-2 to TRBJ1-2; 10 bases map to TRBD1. Trimming at V came to 8 bases and at J to 3 bases, leaving 12 bases not matched to a gene. This CDR3 has 16 amino acids. CDR1 and CDR2 (germline): WSHSY, SAAADI.

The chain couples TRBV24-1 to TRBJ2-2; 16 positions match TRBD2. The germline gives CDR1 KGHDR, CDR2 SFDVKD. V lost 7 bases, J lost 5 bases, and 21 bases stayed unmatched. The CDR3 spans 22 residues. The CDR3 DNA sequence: TGTGCCACCAGGAATCTTGATTGGGGGACTAGCGGGAGGGAGATGGTGACCGGGGAGCTGTTTTTT. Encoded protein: CATRNLDWGTSGREMVTGELFF.

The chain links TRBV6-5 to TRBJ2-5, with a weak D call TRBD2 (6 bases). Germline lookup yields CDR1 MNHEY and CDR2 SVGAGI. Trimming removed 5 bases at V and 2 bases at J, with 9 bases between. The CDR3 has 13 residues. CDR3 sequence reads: CASSLGLQETQYF. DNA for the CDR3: TGTGCCAGCAGTCTGGGACTTCAAGAGACCCAGTACTTC.

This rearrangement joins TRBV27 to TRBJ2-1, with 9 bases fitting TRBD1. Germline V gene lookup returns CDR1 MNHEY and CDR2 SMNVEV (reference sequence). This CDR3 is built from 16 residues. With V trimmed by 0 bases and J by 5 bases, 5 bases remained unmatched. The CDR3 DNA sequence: TGTGCCAGCAGTTTATCGAAACAGGGGGCGGACAATGAGCAGTTCTTC. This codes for CASSLSKQGADNEQFF.

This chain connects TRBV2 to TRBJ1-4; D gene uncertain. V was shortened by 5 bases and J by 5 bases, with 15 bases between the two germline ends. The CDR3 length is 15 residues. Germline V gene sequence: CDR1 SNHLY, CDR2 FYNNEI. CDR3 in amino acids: CASSRQANFNEKLFF. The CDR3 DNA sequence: TGTGCCAGCAGTAGACAAGCAAACTTCAATGAAAAACTGTTTTTT.

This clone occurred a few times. The CDR3 DNA is TGTGCCAGCAGTCGGGGGTATGATTCACCCCTCCACTTT. Translating it yields CASSRGYDSPLHF. The chain combines TRBV6-5 with TRBJ1-6, with D possibly being TRBD1 (5 bases). The CDR3 contains 13 residues. Trimming cost V 5 bases and J 8 bases, with 10 bases left between them. Germline-derived CDR1 and CDR2 are MNHEY and SVGAGI.

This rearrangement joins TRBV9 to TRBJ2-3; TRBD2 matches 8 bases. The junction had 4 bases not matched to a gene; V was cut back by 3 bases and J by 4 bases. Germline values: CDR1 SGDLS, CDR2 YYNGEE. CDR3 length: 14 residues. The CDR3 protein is CASSASGSADTQYF. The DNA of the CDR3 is TGTGCCAGCAGCGCGAGCGGGAGCGCAGATACGCAGTATTTT.

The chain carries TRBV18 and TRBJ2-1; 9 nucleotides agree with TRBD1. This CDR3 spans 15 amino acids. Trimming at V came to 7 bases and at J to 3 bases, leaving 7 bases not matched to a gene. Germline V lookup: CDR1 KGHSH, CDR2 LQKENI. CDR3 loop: CASFTRDRVYNEQFF. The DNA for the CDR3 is TGTGCCAGCTTTACCCGGGACAGGGTCTACAATGAGCAGTTCTTC.

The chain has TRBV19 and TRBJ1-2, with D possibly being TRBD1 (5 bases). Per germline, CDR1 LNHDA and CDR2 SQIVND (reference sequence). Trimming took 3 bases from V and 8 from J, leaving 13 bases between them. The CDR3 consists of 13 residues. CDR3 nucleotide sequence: TGTGCCAGTAGTATTTCTGGGGCGCGGGGCTACACCTTC. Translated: CASSISGARGYTF.

The CDR3 coding sequence is TGTGCCAGCAGCCAAGGGCTAGGGACACCCGGTTTTGATGAGCAGTTCTTC. Encoded protein: CASSQGLGTPGFDEQFF. V usage is TRBV4-2 and J usage is TRBJ2-1; TRBD1 might be the D (6 bases). The CDR3 runs 17 residues. V lost 1 base to trimming and J lost 8 bases, with 21 bases between them. Looked up from germline, CDR1 is LGHNA and CDR2 is YNFKEQ.

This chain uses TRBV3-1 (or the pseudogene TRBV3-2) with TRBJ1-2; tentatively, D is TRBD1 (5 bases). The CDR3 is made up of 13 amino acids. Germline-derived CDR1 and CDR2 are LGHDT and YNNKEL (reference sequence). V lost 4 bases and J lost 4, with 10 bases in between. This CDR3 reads CASSLGGGYGYTF. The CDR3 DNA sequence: TGTGCCAGCAGCCTGGGGGGGGGCTATGGCTACACCTTC.